The next 21 T cell receptor beta chains were all read from a single sample in a study of blood T cell repertoires in COVID-19. The method was immunoSEQ multiplex PCR; TCRdb's version includes in-frame clones alone and lacks a portion of them. Here the sample spans fewer than 400,000 clones, about 90% being singletons. The sample was PBMCs or T cells enriched from blood (not recorded which). The source is a man younger than 45 who had recovered from COVID-19.

With regard to this clone: Other DNA sequences in this sample translate to the same CDR3. The gene calls are TRBV7-9 and TRBJ2-7; possible D gene TRBD2, 7 bases. Germline lookup yields CDR1 SEHNR and CDR2 FQNEAQ (reference sequence). This CDR3 region has 16 residues. The V end lost 3 bases, the J end lost 2 bases, and 17 bases lay between the germline ends. This CDR3 is CASSFVGAGVPYEQYF. In nucleotides, the CDR3 is TGTGCCAGCAGCTTCGTGGGGGCGGGGGTTCCCTACGAGCAGTACTTC.

This clone was detected only a few times. The chain has TRBV7-3 and TRBJ2-7; 8 positions match TRBD2. This CDR3 is 13 amino acids long. Trimming cost V 5 bases and J 6 bases; bases outside gene matches: 6. Germline CDR1 and CDR2: SGHTA and FQGTGA. CDR3 in DNA: TGTGCCAGCAGCCCCTCGGGAGGGGGCGAGCAGTACTTC. Translated, it gives CASSPSGGGEQYF. Full variable domain (outside the CDR3, taken from reference TRBV7-3 and TRBJ2-7): GAGVSQTPSNKVTEKGKYVELRCDPISGHTALYWYRQSLGQGPEFLIYFQGTGAADDSGLPNDRFFAVRPEGSVSTLKIQRTERGDSAVYLCASSPSGGGEQYFGPGTRLTVT.

This chain uses TRBV28 with TRBJ1-3; D is unresolved. Germline-derived CDR1 and CDR2 are MDHEN and SYDVKM. The V end was cut by 7 bases, the J end by 3 bases, with 19 bases between. The CDR3 spans 16 residues. The CDR3 spells CASTTAGMGFGNTIYF. The CDR3 nucleotides read TGTGCCAGCACCACCGCGGGGATGGGTTTTGGAAACACCATATATTTT. The entire variable domain, with the rest obtained from reference TRBV28 and TRBJ1-3, is as follows: DVKVTQSSRYLVKRTGEKVFLECVQDMDHENMFWYRQDPGLGLRLIYFSYDVKMKEKGDIPEGYSVSREKKERFSLILESASTNQTSMYLCASTTAGMGFGNTIYFGEGSWLTVV.

This chain connects TRBV6-5 to TRBJ1-1; 8 bases map to TRBD1. The germline gives CDR1 MNHEY, CDR2 SVGAGI. The CDR3 spans 15 residues. Germline trimming cut 6 bases from V and 5 bases from J; bases unmatched to any gene: 11. The chain's CDR3 is CASSPTGQVMTEAFF. DNA of the CDR3: TGTGCCAGCAGCCCCACGGGACAGGTTATGACTGAAGCTTTCTTT.

This chain uses TRBV27 with TRBJ1-2, with TRBD1 as a possible D gene (5 bases). The germline CDR1 and CDR2 sequences are MNHEY and SMNVEV (reference sequence). Trimming cost V 2 bases and J 5 bases, with 15 bases left between them. The CDR3 runs to 15 residues. CDR3 in DNA: TGTGCCAGCAGTTTAATGGAAGGGGCAGGGTATGGCTACACCTTC. As protein: CASSLMEGAGYGYTF.

This clone appeared a single time. CDR3: CASRRGSGGYTF. The CDR3, as DNA: TGTGCCTCACGTCGGGGTTCGGGCGGCTACACCTTC. The chain recombines TRBV11-2 with TRBJ1-2, with D uncertain. Germline CDR1 reads SGHAT; CDR2 reads FQNNGV. The ends were cut back, 11 bases at V and 8 bases at J, with 18 bases in the middle. This CDR3 region has 12 residues.

CDR3 in amino acids: CSVERRPGDSGNTIYF. The CDR3 bases are TGCAGCGTCGAACGCCGTCCAGGGGACTCTGGAAACACCATATATTTT. The chain employs TRBV29-1 and TRBJ1-3; TRBD1 might be the D (6 bases). The V and J ends lost 6 bases and 0 bases respectively, with 18 bases between them. CDR3 length equals 16 residues. The germline gives CDR1 SQVTM, CDR2 ANQGSEA. The variable domain in full, with the rest retrieved from reference TRBV29-1 and TRBJ1-3, is SAVISQKPSRDICQRGTSLTIQCQVDSQVTMMFWYRQQPGQSLTLIATANQGSEATYESGFVIDKFPISRPNLTFSTLTVSNMSPEDSSIYLCSVERRPGDSGNTIYFGEGSWLTVV.

The V gene is TRBV1, the J gene TRBJ1-5; TRBD1, the table's D call, lacks a check against the DNA. TRBV1 is a known pseudogene. This CDR3 comprises 15 residues. Here the CDR3 DNA reads TGCACCAGCAGCCAACTGAACAGGAATTATCAGCCCCAGCATTTT. This translates into CTSSQLNRNYQPQHF.

The chain joins TRBV28 to TRBJ2-5; D is possibly TRBD1 (5 bases). This CDR3 is built from 20 residues. Germline values: CDR1 MDHEN, CDR2 SYDVKM. Between the trimmed V and J ends, which lost 3 bases and 0 bases, there was a span of 26 bases. The CDR3 here is CASSFLWGSRAREYQETQYF. The CDR3 DNA follows: TGTGCCAGCAGTTTTTTATGGGGCAGTCGGGCCCGAGAGTACCAAGAGACCCAGTACTTC.

This clone was seen only once. The chain joins TRBV4-1 to TRBJ1-2; 10 positions agree with TRBD1. CDR3 size: 16 residues. Losses at the gene ends were 4 bases for V and 2 bases for J; bases not matched to a gene: 7. Per germline, CDR1 MGHRA and CDR2 YSYEKL. The CDR3 nucleotides read TGCGCCAGCAGCCTCCTCCGGGGACAGGGGAACTATGGCTACACCTTC. It yields the protein CASSLLRGQGNYGYTF.

For the CDR3, the DNA is TGTGCCAGCAGCCCTTACGGTCCAAGAGACACCGGGGAGCTGTTTTTT. Residues: CASSPYGPRDTGELFF. This chain joins TRBV7-9 and TRBJ2-2; no clear D gene. Between the trimmed V and J ends, which lost 5 bases and 3 bases, there was a span of 16 bases. The CDR3 loop spans 16 amino acids. Per germline, CDR1 SEHNR and CDR2 FQNEAQ (reference sequence).

V is TRBV20-1 and J is TRBJ1-5, with unresolved D. The length of the CDR3 is 12 residues. CDR1 and CDR2 from the germline V gene are DFQATT and SNEGSKA (reference sequence). The V and J ends lost 3 bases and 4 bases respectively, with 7 bases between them. The CDR3 coding sequence is TGCAGTGCTAGTGGACTAAATCAGCCCCAGCATTTT. Residues: CSASGLNQPQHF.

The V and J genes are TRBV5-1 and TRBJ2-7, with a possible D match to TRBD1 (5 bases). Germline V gives CDR1 SGHRS, CDR2 YFSETQ. V lost 4 bases and J 3 bases, leaving 14 bases between the germline ends. The CDR3 spans 14 residues. The CDR3 sequence: CASSVSGQIYEQYF. CDR3 coding DNA: TGCGCCAGCAGCGTCTCCGGACAAATCTACGAGCAGTACTTC.

This clone showed up just once. V is TRBV28 and J is TRBJ2-3; 10 bases match TRBD1. Germline CDR1 MDHEN, CDR2 SYDVKM. The CDR3 covers 16 residues. V dropped 2 bases and J dropped 1; count of bases not matched to a gene: 3. The CDR3 DNA follows: TGTGCCAGCAGTTTAGGGGGGACAGGGGGCACAGATACGCAGTATTTT. Protein: CASSLGGTGGTDTQYF.

This chain connects TRBV21-1 to TRBJ2-5; TRBD2, the table's D call, lacks a check against the DNA. TRBV21-1 is an annotated pseudogene. The CDR3 spans 16 residues. The CDR3 bases are TGTGCCAGCAGCAAAGTCAGCGGGGTCCACCAAGAGACCCAGTACTTC. Its translation: CASSKVSGVHQETQYF.

This chain connects TRBV27 to TRBJ2-5; 10 bases match TRBD2. This CDR3 spans 16 amino acids. With 4 bases clipped from V and 0 bases from J, the junction kept 5 bases outside the gene matches. Germline V gene lookup returns CDR1 MNHEY and CDR2 SMNVEV (reference sequence). The CDR3 sequence: CASSSSGGAYQETQYF. The CDR3 coding sequence is TGTGCCAGCAGTTCTAGCGGGGGAGCGTACCAAGAGACCCAGTACTTC.

The rearrangement uses TRBV11-2 and TRBJ1-6; 8 bases fit TRBD1. Germline trimming cut 5 bases from V and 10 bases from J; bases unmatched to any gene: 10. This CDR3 region has 15 residues. CDR1 SGHAT and CDR2 FQNNGV come from the germline V gene. In DNA, the CDR3 is TGTGCCAGCAGCCCTCAGGGGGCGCAAACCTCACCCCTCCACTTT. Protein: CASSPQGAQTSPLHF.

This clone has just one count. The rearrangement joins TRBV28 to TRBJ2-1; tentatively, D is TRBD1 (6 bases). The CDR3 length is 14 residues. Looked up from germline, CDR1 is MDHEN and CDR2 is SYDVKM. Trimming pared 9 bases from V and 5 bases from J, leaving 17 bases between. The CDR3 sequence is CASFLQGQDNEQFF. In nucleotides, the CDR3 is TGTGCCAGTTTCCTACAGGGTCAGGACAATGAGCAGTTCTTC. The complete variable domain, with remaining parts taken from reference TRBV28 and TRBJ2-1, reads DVKVTQSSRYLVKRTGEKVFLECVQDMDHENMFWYRQDPGLGLRLIYFSYDVKMKEKGDIPEGYSVSREKKERFSLILESASTNQTSMYLCASFLQGQDNEQFFGPGTRLTVL.

This rearrangement joins TRBV28 to TRBJ1-1; D gene uncertain. Trimming removed 6 bases at V and 4 bases at J, with 12 bases between. The CDR3 consists of 13 residues. From germline, CDR1 is MDHEN and CDR2 SYDVKM. CDR3 in DNA: TGTGCCAGCAGCCGGGAGCTTTTCACTGAAGCTTTCTTT. As protein: CASSRELFTEAFF. The whole variable domain, remainder taken from reference TRBV28 and TRBJ1-1, is DVKVTQSSRYLVKRTGEKVFLECVQDMDHENMFWYRQDPGLGLRLIYFSYDVKMKEKGDIPEGYSVSREKKERFSLILESASTNQTSMYLCASSRELFTEAFFGQGTRLTVV.

The V gene is TRBV4-1, the J gene TRBJ2-3; 9 bases fit TRBD1. The J segment lost 4 bases and the V segment lost 9 bases, leaving 17 bases of the junction unmatched. The germline CDR1 and CDR2 sequences are MGHRA and YSYEKL. CDR3 length: 17 residues. The CDR3 here is CASSRGDRVYWADTQYF. In DNA, the CDR3 is TGCGCCAGTTCCAGAGGGGACAGGGTTTATTGGGCAGATACGCAGTATTTT.

The chain links TRBV2 to TRBJ2-2; TRBD1 is a possible D gene (5 bases). Germline lookup yields CDR1 SNHLY and CDR2 FYNNEI. V was pared by 2 bases and J by 2 bases, with 12 bases between. The CDR3 has 16 amino acids. CDR3 bases: TGTGCCAGCAGTGAACTGGGCAGGGTCAACACCGGGGAGCTGTTTTTT. Amino acid sequence: CASSELGRVNTGELFF.